Shown below are 27 T cell receptor beta chains from a single sample sequenced in a study of blood T cell repertoires in COVID-19. Profiling relied on immunoSEQ multiplex PCR, and the TCRdb table lists in-frame clones only, not all of them. The data contain about 160,000 clones, roughly nine tenths of them singletons. Sequencing was performed on peripheral blood. The receptors here all came from a man aged 55 to 70 with active or convalescent COVID-19.

This chain connects TRBV11-2 to TRBJ1-3; tentatively, D is TRBD1 (5 bases). The V end was cut by 1 base, the J end by 2 bases, with 9 bases between. Germline CDR1 reads SGHAT; CDR2 reads FQNNGV. The CDR3 consists of 15 residues. CDR3 protein: CASSLGWGAGNTIYF. CDR3 in DNA: TGTGCCAGCAGCTTAGGTTGGGGGGCTGGAAACACCATATATTTT.

In DNA, the CDR3 is TGTGCCAGCAGCTTAGGGACAGGAAATCAGCCCCAGCATTTT. Translated: CASSLGTGNQPQHF. V usage is TRBV7-9 and J usage is TRBJ1-5; 7 nucleotides align to TRBD1. Germline CDR1 reads SEHNR; CDR2 reads FQNEAQ (reference sequence). V was clipped by 1 base and J by 4 bases; unmatched bases: 1. There are 14 residues in the CDR3.

J is TRBJ1-5 and V is TRBV7-2; 8 positions agree with TRBD1. CDR3 size: 15 residues. Germline-derived CDR1 and CDR2 are SGHTA and FQGNSA. Trimming took 5 bases from V and 6 from J; bases not matched to a gene: 9. The CDR3 loop reads CASSPWTGPGQPQHF. CDR3 sequence (DNA): TGTGCCAGCAGCCCCTGGACAGGGCCCGGTCAGCCCCAGCATTTT.

V gene TRBV11-1 combines with J gene TRBJ2-1; 9 positions match TRBD2. The CDR3 is 16 amino acids. Trimming removed 1 base from V and 2 bases from J; junction bases left unmatched: 3. CDR1 is SGHAT and CDR2 is FQDESV in the germline V gene (reference sequence). CDR3 coding DNA: TGTGCCAGCAGCTTAGGTAGCGGGGGACCCTACAATGAGCAGTTCTTC. It yields the protein CASSLGSGGPYNEQFF.

The gene calls are TRBV25-1 and TRBJ1-1; D call uncertain. Looked up from germline, CDR1 is MGHDK and CDR2 is SYGVNS. The CDR3 runs 13 residues. Trimming took off 7 bases at V and 1 base at J, with 10 bases between the two ends. The chain's CDR3 is CASNHPGNTEAFF. The CDR3 DNA reads as TGTGCCAGCAATCATCCAGGGAACACTGAAGCTTTCTTT.

This sequence joins TRBV7-9 and TRBJ1-5; TRBD1 matches at 7 bases. The CDR3 totals 14 residues. Germline CDR1 reads SEHNR; CDR2 reads FQNEAQ (reference sequence). The V gene end was trimmed by 5 bases and the J gene end by 4 bases; junction bases not matched to a gene: 5. The CDR3 region is CASSPGQDNQPQHF. CDR3 sequence (DNA): TGTGCCAGCAGCCCCGGACAGGATAATCAGCCCCAGCATTTT. Full variable domain (missing parts from reference TRBV7-9 and TRBJ1-5): DTGVSQNPRHKITKRGQNVTFRCDPISEHNRLYWYRQTLGQGPEFLTYFQNEAQLEKSRLLSDRFSAERPKGSFSTLEIQRTEQGDSAMYLCASSPGQDNQPQHFGDGTRLSIL.

The rearrangement links TRBV3-1 (or the pseudogene TRBV3-2) to TRBJ2-3; D gene ambiguous. The V and J ends lost 1 base and 1 base respectively, with 9 bases between them. Germline CDR1 reads LGHDT; CDR2 reads YNNKEL (reference sequence). The CDR3 totals 15 residues. CDR3 sequence (DNA): TGTGCCAGCAGCCAAGGTTCCACAGGCACAGATACGCAGTATTTT. This gives the protein CASSQGSTGTDTQYF.

This chain uses TRBV5-1 with TRBJ1-2; D not certain. Germline V gives CDR1 SGHRS, CDR2 YFSETQ. Between the trimmed V and J ends, which lost 1 base and 3 bases, there was a span of 16 bases. This CDR3 contains 16 residues. CDR3 nucleotide sequence: TGCGCCAGCAGCTTGATGTCTGAAGTGGGCGACTATGGCTACACCTTC. Its translation is CASSLMSEVGDYGYTF.

The V gene is TRBV2, the J gene TRBJ2-3; a weak D match, TRBD2 (6 bases). This CDR3 region has 13 residues. Germline values: CDR1 SNHLY, CDR2 FYNNEI. V lost 2 bases and J 5 bases, leaving 8 bases between the germline ends. The CDR3, as DNA: TGTGCCAGCAGTGAAAGGGGAGGAGATACGCAGTATTTT. This gives the protein CASSERGGDTQYF. The full variable domain, completed using reference TRBV2 and TRBJ2-3, is EPEVTQTPSHQVTQMGQEVILRCVPISNHLYFYWYRQILGQKVEFLVSFYNNEISEKSEIFDDQFSVERPDGSNFTLKIRSTKLEDSAMYFCASSERGGDTQYFGPGTRLTVL.

V usage is TRBV11-2 and J usage is TRBJ2-7; D is uncertain. This CDR3 has 15 residues. V was cut by 2 bases and J by 0 bases, with 11 bases left in between. CDR1 and CDR2 from the germline V gene are SGHAT and FQNNGV. The CDR3 spells CASSLQTTSSYEQYF. As DNA, the CDR3 is TGTGCCAGCAGCTTACAAACTACCAGCTCCTACGAGCAGTACTTC.

The V call is TRBV11-3, the J call TRBJ2-3, with D tentatively TRBD2 (6 bases). Trimming took 5 bases from V and 9 from J, leaving 9 bases between them. Germline V gene data show CDR1 as SGHNT and CDR2 as YENEEA. The CDR3 is 11 residues long. Here the CDR3 reads CASSGGVTQYF. Written as DNA, the CDR3 is TGTGCCAGCAGCGGAGGGGTCACGCAGTATTTT.

V gene TRBV3-1 (or the pseudogene TRBV3-2) combines with J gene TRBJ2-5, with a possible D match to TRBD2 (5 bases). Trimming took off 4 bases at V and 1 base at J, with 16 bases between the two ends. The CDR3 is 16 amino acids. Germline V gene lookup returns CDR1 LGHDT and CDR2 YNNKEL (reference sequence). The chain's CDR3 is CASSLGMTTLQETQYF. The CDR3 DNA sequence: TGTGCCAGCAGCCTTGGGATGACTACCCTCCAAGAGACCCAGTACTTC.

This chain connects TRBV18 to TRBJ1-1; 9 bases match TRBD1. The germline V gene encodes CDR1 KGHSH and CDR2 LQKENI. J lost 1 base, V lost 3 bases, and 0 bases had no gene match. This CDR3 has 14 amino acids. The CDR3 protein is CASSPDRGNTEAFF. CDR3 DNA sequence: TGTGCCAGCTCACCGGACAGGGGGAACACTGAAGCTTTCTTT.

V is TRBV5-1 and J is TRBJ1-1; TRBD1 matches 8 bases. Trimming cost V 0 bases and J 2 bases; bases outside gene matches: 12. This CDR3 has 18 amino acids. Germline assignment: CDR1 SGHRS and CDR2 YFSETQ. CDR3 loop: CASSLGGRGLMYNTEAFF. The CDR3 DNA follows: TGCGCCAGCAGCTTGGGCGGCAGGGGGCTAATGTACAACACTGAAGCTTTCTTT. Full variable domain (outside the CDR3, taken from reference TRBV5-1 and TRBJ1-1): KAGVTQTPRYLIKTRGQQVTLSCSPISGHRSVSWYQQTPGQGLQFLFEYFSETQRNKGNFPGRFSGRQFSNSRSEMNVSTLELGDSALYLCASSLGGRGLMYNTEAFFGQGTRLTVV.

This sequence joins TRBV10-3 and TRBJ2-1; 7 bases are a match to TRBD1. The CDR3 sequence is 14 residues long. The V segment lost 5 bases and the J segment 5 bases; nucleotides outside the gene matches: 6. Looked up from germline, CDR1 is ENHRY and CDR2 is SYGVKD. Here the CDR3 DNA reads TGTGCCATCAGTTACAGGGGTGGGAACAATGAGCAGTTCTTC. This codes for CAISYRGGNNEQFF.

The rearrangement uses TRBV6-5 and TRBJ2-7; 8 bases align to TRBD1. The CDR3 is 14 residues long. V dropped 6 bases and J dropped 2; count of bases not matched to a gene: 6. Germline CDR1 and CDR2: MNHEY and SVGAGI. In DNA, the CDR3 is TGTGCCAGCAGCCCGGACAGGGCGACCTACGAGCAGTACTTC. Translating gives CASSPDRATYEQYF.

V gene TRBV4-1 combines with J gene TRBJ2-5; a possible D gene is TRBD2 (7 bases). Trimming took 3 bases from V and 2 from J, leaving 22 bases between them. This CDR3 is 18 amino acids long. Germline CDR1 is MGHRA and CDR2 is YSYEKL. The CDR3, as DNA: TGCGCCAGCAGCCATGAGAGACTCTTGGGGAGGGGGCAAGAGACCCAGTACTTC. Its translation: CASSHERLLGRGQETQYF.

The chain has TRBV7-9 and TRBJ1-1; 10 bases are shared with TRBD1. Germline V CDR1 and CDR2: SEHNR, FQNEAQ (reference sequence). Trimming at V came to 6 bases and at J to 5 bases, leaving 12 bases not matched to a gene. The CDR3 covers 16 residues. CDR3 DNA sequence: TGTGCCAGCAGTAAAGACAGGGGGCTCGGACGGACTGAAGCTTTCTTT. Protein product: CASSKDRGLGRTEAFF.

The J gene is TRBJ1-6, the V gene TRBV5-4, with 7 positions matching TRBD1. Germline CDR1 reads SGHNT; CDR2 reads YYREEE (reference sequence). The V segment lost 5 bases and the J segment 7 bases; nucleotides outside the gene matches: 9. The CDR3 is made up of 15 amino acids. The CDR3: CASRFGQAGNSPLHF. CDR3 DNA sequence: TGTGCCAGCAGATTTGGACAGGCGGGCAATTCACCCCTCCACTTT. Variable domain in full (rest from reference TRBV5-4 and TRBJ1-6): ETGVTQSPTHLIKTRGQQVTLRCSSQSGHNTVSWYQQALGQGPQFIFQYYREEENGRGNFPPRFSGLQFPNYSSELNVNALELDDSALYLCASRFGQAGNSPLHFGNGTRLTVT.

This sequence joins TRBV10-2 and TRBJ1-5; D remains unclear. In germline, CDR1 is WSHSY, CDR2 SAAADI. Trimming stripped 2 bases from V and 5 bases from J, with 10 bases between. The CDR3 runs to 14 residues. The CDR3: CASSEMGADQPQHF. CDR3 in DNA: TGCGCCAGCAGTGAGATGGGCGCCGATCAGCCCCAGCATTTT.

Worth noting for this clone: This CDR3 is also generated by other DNA sequences in the sample. J is TRBJ1-2 and V is TRBV5-1; 8 bases agree with TRBD1. Germline values: CDR1 SGHRS, CDR2 YFSETQ. The CDR3 is made up of 12 amino acids. The junction had 1 base not matched to a gene; V was cut back by 2 bases and J by 7 bases. DNA of the CDR3: TGCGCCAGCAGCTTAGACAGGGGTGGCTACACCTTC. It codes for CASSLDRGGYTF.

This rearrangement joins TRBV6-1 to TRBJ2-7, with TRBD2 identical over 9 bases. V was pared by 3 bases and J by 7 bases, with 7 bases of the junction left unmatched. Germline lookup yields CDR1 MNHNS and CDR2 SASEGT. The CDR3 spans 14 residues. CDR3 coding DNA: TGTGCCAGCAGTGAGCGAGTAGCGGGGGATGAGCAGTACTTC. Its protein is CASSERVAGDEQYF.

The V call is TRBV12-3 or TRBV12-4, the J call TRBJ1-5; D not certain. The CDR3 length is 13 residues. The V end lost 1 base, the J end lost 3 bases, and 4 bases lay between the germline ends. CDR3 region: CASSLGANQPQHF. The CDR3 DNA reads as TGTGCCAGCAGTTTAGGGGCCAATCAGCCCCAGCATTTT.

The chain combines TRBV6-5 with TRBJ1-2; TRBD1 is a possible D gene (6 bases). This CDR3 region has 14 residues. Trimming left V 0 bases short and J 4 bases short, with 9 bases between. Germline-derived CDR1 and CDR2 are MNHEY and SVGAGI. CDR3 sequence: CASSYSGQSYGYTF. The CDR3 nucleotides read TGTGCCAGCAGTTACTCAGGACAGAGCTATGGCTACACCTTC.

The V call is TRBV7-2, the J call TRBJ2-7, with 9 bases that match TRBD2. V trimming: 2 bases; J trimming: 0 bases; junction bases outside the gene matches: 5. The CDR3 totals 16 residues. CDR1 is SGHTA and CDR2 is FQGNSA in the germline V gene. The CDR3 loop is CASSLRAGGSSYEQYF. The CDR3 nucleotides read TGTGCCAGCAGCTTAAGGGCGGGAGGGAGCTCCTACGAGCAGTACTTC.

The J gene is TRBJ2-3, the V gene TRBV10-2; 10 bases are a match to TRBD1. J gave up 6 bases and V 4 bases, and 4 bases lay outside the gene matches. This CDR3 is 14 amino acids long. Per the germline V gene, CDR1 is WSHSY and CDR2 is SAAADI. The CDR3 protein is CASSGQGAGDTQYF. CDR3 coding DNA: TGCGCCAGCAGTGGACAGGGGGCAGGGGATACGCAGTATTTT.

Concerning this clone: Other DNA sequences in this sample translate to the same CDR3. The rearrangement uses TRBV5-1 and TRBJ2-1; 9 bases agree with TRBD1. Germline lookup yields CDR1 SGHRS and CDR2 YFSETQ. V lost 0 bases to trimming and J lost 3 bases; unmatched junction nucleotides: 1. This CDR3 has 15 residues. The CDR3 DNA sequence: TGCGCCAGCAGCTTGGAGGGACAGGGCTACAATGAGCAGTTCTTC. It translates to CASSLEGQGYNEQFF.